Sequencing of this T cell receptor beta chain was carried out in a study of blood T cell repertoires in COVID-19. For the study at large: Samples of COVID-19 (acute and convalescent) were obtained from the United States, Italy and Spain. Sources were T cells, B-cell-depleted T cells, or PBMCs; the material itself was cDNA or gDNA.

Authors' processing steps: Nucleated cell counts were estimated from reference gene primer amplification. Method: immunoSEQ multiplex PCR; TCRdb's copy keeps in-frame clones and lacks some. The DNA was the basis for D and trimming; V, J and clone size are from that table. This sample yields 150,000 to 170,000 clones, of which approximately 83% are seen a single time; 9.5% to 13% belongs to the top ten. Trimming removed 6 bases at V and 2 bases at J, with 10 bases between. From germline, CDR1 is KGHSH and CDR2 LQKENI. The CDR3 totals 13 residues. The specimen sequenced was peripheral blood. The J gene is TRBJ2-5, the V gene TRBV18; a weak D match, TRBD1 (5 bases). This TCR derives from an older woman with COVID-19, enrolled during active disease. In DNA, the CDR3 is TGTGCCAGCTCCGACAGTTTGCAAGAGACCCAGTACTTC. Translation gives CASSDSLQETQYF.